This TCR beta chain is drawn from a study of blood T cell repertoires in COVID-19. Clones were read by immunoSEQ multiplex PCR, and TCRdb kept only the in-frame ones, dropping some. The repertoire holds under 95,000 clones, with approximately 88% as singletons. Sequencing was done on a sample of peripheral blood. This TCR was sampled from a human donor in a cohort sampled during active COVID-19.

CDR3 DNA sequence: TGTGCCAGTAGTATAGAGGGGACGGGAGGGGAACATGGCTACACCTTC. Translation gives CASSIEGTGGEHGYTF. This chain joins TRBV19 and TRBJ1-2, with a possible D match to TRBD1 (5 bases). The CDR3 runs 16 residues. The germline CDR1 and CDR2 sequences are LNHDA and SQIVND (reference sequence). Trimming removed 0 bases at V and 6 bases at J, with 17 bases between.